The rows below give T cell receptor beta chains drawn from one sample of a study of T cells in narcolepsy. Using immunoSEQ multiplex PCR, the repertoire was profiled, and TCRdb retains in-frame clones only, with some absent. This table holds about 25,000 clones, around four fifths found once. Material: CD45RA- memory CD4+ T cells from PBMCs. The receptors were sampled from a human donor with narcolepsy. The CDR3 runs from the conserved cysteine through the conserved F or W. Only part of the rows carry a size: once, few, many, or a class if the clone is expanded.

TRBV19 - CASSMGSSGKLFF
TRBV19 - CASSSRGLDTGELFF
TRBV11-3 - CASSPDPPRRGTGELFF
TRBV29-1 - CSTAGLMNTEAFF
TRBV6-1 - CASRTRDEQFF
TRBV7-9 - CASNSQGLAGSNEQFF
TRBV7-2 once CASSRTSRSPGELFF
TRBV25-1 few CASSGGAQNEKLFF
TRBV5-4 - CASSLWGGHNEQFF
TRBV7-2 - CASSTPGTGNQPQHF
TRBV25-1 - CASSLSAASGSYEQFF
TRBV10-3 - CAIRPREGPYEQYF
TRBV19 - CASSGGQHSNQPQHF
TRBV18 - CASSRGAQTYEQYF
TRBV7-7 - CASSPTRGGETQYF
TRBV15 - CATSEPPRDLPTRAKNIQYF
TRBV6-5 - CASSSGGNEQFF
TRBV28 - CASSPPSRGEKLFF
TRBV29-1 few CSVSSGRVVDTQYF
TRBV25-1 - CASSESGTGFSGANVLTF
TRBV6-5 - CASSYQGREFF
TRBV5-1 - CASSGGQTGWEPQYF
TRBV6-1 - CASSEREPQHF
TRBV5-1 - CASSAGRATNEKLFF
TRBV4-1 - CASAPLDQRGGANVLTF
TRBV7-6 - CASSRAPAETQYF
TRBV6-1 - CASSVTSGRRWGYEQYF
TRBV7-9 - CASRTSGVHSELFF
TRBV5-6 - CASSPGEGAKNIQYF
TRBV7-2 - CASSQPKNIQYF
TRBV15 - CATSRGRQEGQPQHF
TRBV9 once CASSVREGSGNTIYF
TRBV2 - CASTERTSGSGELFF
TRBV7-9 - CASSLETGRVYGYTF
TRBV19 - CASSIGGGQGAHQPQHF
TRBV5-1 - CASSYSGENQPQHF
TRBV6-5 few CASSYDTVETQYF
TRBV14 - CASSQGFGGYTF
TRBV4-1 - CASSYGQGADDTEAFF
TRBV13 once CASSLRGFSYEQYF
TRBV6-5 few CATRGGVTYEQYF
TRBV18 - CASSLSTGSSGNTIYF
TRBV7-2 - CASSPGAYNQPQHF
TRBV28 - CATERDNRQFF
TRBV7-2 - CASSLEVDYGYTF
TRBV29-1 - CSVLETSYEQYF